Sequencing of this T cell receptor beta chain was carried out in a study of cytomegalovirus exposure and HLA in healthy donors (dated by TCRdb to 2017 to 2019). About the full investigation: An earlier analysis of some 600 of the donors reported under 300 Gb of sequence data and 95 million to 140 million unique TCR beta sequences obtained from approximately 180 million T cells. Besides the first cohort of roughly 660 subjects, a separate validation cohort made up of over a hundred different subjects was used. Typing coverage varied by locus: about 629-630 donors for A, B, C, DRB1 and DQB1; some 520 for DQA1; more than 600 for DPA1; approximately 490 for DPB1. HLA typing covered class I and class II loci at four-digit resolution. Using immunosequencing, the study profiled T cell repertoires from approximately 700 subjects and related those repertoires to cytomegalovirus serostatus. An early release covering approximately 600 HLA-typed donors comprised about 310 gigabases of sequencing data and tens of millions of unique TCR sequences. The genetic ancestry cluster associated with self-reported Caucasian donors included 81% of the roughly 390 genotyped donors. The study aimed to test whether cataloging public T cell receptors could reveal signatures of past pathogen exposure. All discovery cohort repertoires had been generated using a single sequencing platform. Rather than using new phenotypic data, the later analysis identified candidate immune exposures from TCR beta sequences and from how often those sequences occurred across donors. An earlier analysis of some 500 of the donors used high-throughput TCR beta sequencing to judge whether each TCR beta V gene segment behaved as functional or pseudogenic. Among about 370 genotyped donors of the cohort, an average of approximately 240,000 unique TCR beta nucleotide sequences was sequenced per donor, of which about 19% were non-productive. In a later analysis, previously published TCR beta repertoires from 666 donors were re-analyzed and high-resolution HLA genotyping was added so that TCR occurrence patterns could be studied. The study combined high-throughput TCR immunosequencing, statistical association of individual TCRs with disease status, and machine learning to predict cytomegalovirus infection status. Donor age, sex, ethnicity and CMV serostatus were compiled together with the repertoire data. A later genetic analysis used genome-wide SNP genotypes for about 60% of the 666 donors, treating that subset as a discovery cohort. Roughly 5 DR-DQ haplotypes were handled as single units for association and clustering, since linkage in the cohort was strong.

The cohort comprised under 700 healthy bone marrow donors. At the time of sampling, every cohort member was nominally healthy, though immune exposures that went unrecorded were likely present. The donor tested CMV seronegative, placing the donor among the 350 to 400 seronegative members of the cohort. Every donor gave a peripheral blood sample, and the peripheral blood mononuclear cells from that sample were used for TCR beta sequencing. The Qiagen DNeasy Blood Extraction Kit was used to extract genomic DNA from the blood cell samples. On this clone: It has no known antigen specificity. The junction departs from germline at one end; a sequencing error may be responsible.

Libraries were prepared through the immunoSEQ multiplex PCR assay. A mixture of 60 forward primers for TCR Vbeta segments and 13 reverse primers for TCR Jbeta segments was used in the multiplex PCR. A multiplex PCR assay on genomic DNA amplified the CDR3 region of rearranged TCR beta genes. The amplified TCR beta libraries were sequenced on the Illumina HiSeq System as 87-base-pair reads. The authors' pipeline ran thus. Across the 640 or so repertoires, a later analysis counted tens of millions of unique TCR beta chains, around 11 million of which were shared by at least two donors. A nearest-neighbor algorithm error-corrected the raw reads and collapsed the reads into unique sequences, merging closely related sequences to remove PCR and sequencing errors. CDR3 sequences were aligned to IMGT reference sequences to assign V, D and J gene segments. For a sequence to be retained, a match of at least six nucleotides to both a V gene segment and a J gene segment was required. A rearrangement counted as productive if the CDR3 had no stop codons and remained in frame with V and J, and every other rearrangement counted as non-productive. Following IMGT convention, CDR3 was defined as the stretch from the second conserved V-encoded cysteine up to the conserved J-encoded phenylalanine. The earlier analysis of about 620 of the donors excluded sequences that lacked an unambiguous match to a single V gene segment. In an earlier analysis of 587 of the donors, V segments were called functional above 56.7% productive rearrangements and were called segregating when the between-donor standard deviation exceeded 5%. A statistical classification framework was built to diagnose cytomegalovirus status from the catalog of TCR beta chain sequences. A later analysis assigned V and J genes by comparing TCR nucleotide sequences with IMGT/GENE-DB human TR gene sequences. A later analysis assigned CDR3 sequences and most-parsimonious VDJ recombination scenarios with the TCRdist pipeline. In a later analysis, every TCR beta chain was defined by the combination of its CDR3 amino acid sequence and its V-gene family, and reads without a unique V-gene family were dropped. In a later analysis, several hundred highly shared, low-generation-probability nucleotide sequences were removed to address suspected cross-contamination and a sequencing artifact. In a later analysis, a clonal expansion index was calculated for each public chain from normalized within-repertoire ranks of inferred template counts. Generation probabilities in a later analysis came from a VDJ recombination model fitted to out-of-frame rearrangements, and those results were checked against IGoR. In a later analysis, hypergeometric tests were used to score TCR-TCR, TCR-HLA and TCR-CMV co-occurrence, with a repertoire-size bias correction applied to TCR pairs. To estimate false discovery rates, a later analysis permuted the HLA or CMV assignments 20 times. In a later analysis, co-occurring TCRs were grouped using DBSCAN, and TCRdist sequence similarity was added for clustering within HLA-allele-positive subsets. For co-occurrence clustering, repertoires with fewer than 30,000 or more than 120,000 public chains were excluded, along with roughly 5 repertoires with anomalous nucleotide sharing. This immuneACCESS table, as held by TCRdb, lists in-frame sequences with V and J called but not all clones. Of the missing ones, under half trace to an unresolved V gene in checked studies; the others have no known cause. V, J and clone size reflect that table, while D and trimming were determined from the DNA. The sample profile shows 95,000 to 150,000 clones; about 73% of them were found once. The ten largest account for roughly 6.3% of the sample.

The research as a whole found: Compared with equally common non-associated chains, HLA-associated TCR beta chains in a later analysis were more clonally expanded and had lower generation probabilities. A later analysis reported that several top co-occurrence clusters appeared linked to parvovirus B19, influenza, CMV and Epstein-Barr virus. Because some donors lacked HLA typing at each locus, the association tests relied only on the typed subset. A few of the identified cytomegalovirus-associated TCR beta chains were confirmed in vitro to be specific for cytomegalovirus antigens. Cytomegalovirus status was reported to be diagnosed by the classifier with high specificity and sensitivity in both the original and validation cohorts. Compared with the approximately 670-donor mean, donors in an Asian-associated ancestry cluster had fewer N-insertions in productive TCRs, according to a later genetic analysis. In an earlier analysis of 500 to 650 of the donors, most TCR beta V segments appeared in productive rearrangements about 87% or about 30% of the time, broadly matching IMGT annotations. In a later analysis, 16,951 TCR beta sequences were associated with specific HLA alleles at a false discovery rate of 0.05. In a later genetic analysis, a missense DCLRE1C variant was associated with V-gene and J-gene trimming of TCR beta chains, and the association was replicated in an independent cohort. The authors suggested that the approach could potentially be extended to other disease states and immunological phenotypes. A further reported finding was that TCR beta sequences accurately predicted the HLA-A and HLA-B alleles for most subjects in the first cohort. Most TCR sequences were seen in very few donors, while some public TCRs were found in many individuals. When HLA alleles, especially DR and DQ, strongly co-occurred, TCR associations were difficult to assign to individual alleles. The sequencing pipeline was judged likely to have produced a cluster of highly shared sequence variants as a technical artifact. In a later analysis, most CMV-associated TCR beta chains were found to appear HLA-restricted, with HLA associations seemingly driven largely by CMV exposure. Over 15 rarely observed V segments, including chromosome 9 orphons, were excluded from the earlier analysis of some 590 of the donors because counts were too low. In a later analysis, the rate of TCR association differed among HLA loci, with DRB1 alleles having the most associated TCRs and HLA-C alleles having the fewest. CMV serostatus was the only immune exposure information available for the cohort. The presence/absence analyses assumed that sequencing depth was roughly uniform across donors, and that assumption may not be true. Correlated functional status among segregating V segments might be attributable to linkage disequilibrium, but an unknown experimental factor could not be ruled out. In this cohort, only TCR beta chains were sequenced, and detectable features were limited by the absence of alpha or paired-chain data. The study gave a list of over 150 TCR beta chains associated with cytomegalovirus.

Sequencing was carried out using PBMCs. This TCR derives from a woman aged 40-49 years in good health and CMV-seronegative.

The CDR3 protein: CASSLGHSGKNSQYF. The DNA is as follows: TGTGCCAGCAGCTTAGGGCACAGCGGAAAAAACAGTCAGTACTTC. The V and J segments used are TRBV7-9 and TRBJ2-4, with TRBD2 tentatively as D gene (5 bases match). CDR1 and CDR2 were assigned from the germline V gene (reference sequence) as SEHNR and FQNEAQ. The CDR3 spans 15 residues, from the cysteine through the phenylalanine. The only DNA kept is the CDR3, 45 bases in frame from the first base.